This entry concerns a single T cell receptor beta chain. Germline V lookup: CDR1 SQVTM, CDR2 ANQGSEA. The CDR3 loop spans 14 amino acids. V lost 5 bases to trimming and J lost 2 bases, with 13 bases between them. The source of the sample is a study of T cell changes during pregnancy in multiple sclerosis. Sequenced by immunoSEQ multiplex PCR; TCRdb stores in-frame clones only, minus some. The table shows roughly 83,000 clones, with about 90% occurring only once. Sequences were derived from PBMCs, sampled in the first trimester of pregnancy. The TCR sequence derives from a female donor in good health, serving as a control in a pregnancy study. Some clones in this sample may be carry-over from other donors' samples. The V call is TRBV29-1, the J call TRBJ1-5; D remains ambiguous. The DNA of the CDR3 is TGCAGCGTTTCCACAGAAACCGGCAATCAGCCCCAGCATTTT. Its protein is CSVSTETGNQPQHF.